This TCR beta chain was profiled in a study of identifying expanded T cells in peripheral blood. General study points: Approximately 1.1 clones differed between technical replicates, versus around 15 and 18 over time. Across healthy donors, higher total template counts meant significantly greater roughly 2-week count variance.

Collection occurred without any documented infections or immune events in donors. Remarks on this clone: What it binds is not known.

Profiling relied on immunoSEQ multiplex PCR, and the TCRdb table lists in-frame clones only, not all of them. The data hold 90,000 to 95,000 clones, with around 90% observed a single time. Looked up from germline, CDR1 is SGHRS and CDR2 is YFSETQ. Trimming stripped 0 bases from V and 0 bases from J, with 10 bases between. The CDR3 loop spans 15 amino acids. Material for sequencing was blood. The chain is built from TRBV5-1 and TRBJ2-7; no clear D gene. This TCR came from a person between 18 and 69 years old in good health. The CDR3 region is CASSLGGTSSYEQYF. The DNA for the CDR3 is TGCGCCAGCAGCTTGGGGGGAACGAGCTCCTACGAGCAGTACTTC.